This entry describes one T cell receptor (beta chain). Its antigen is not identified. The germline gene is not matched at one end of the junction; a read error may be the cause. This CDR3 region has 14 residues. The germline gives CDR1 MDHEN, CDR2 SYDVKM. The data were obtained in a study of T cell repertoires in cytomegalovirus infection. MiXCR, run by TCRdb on the reads, gives a single entry per CDR3 protein. The top ten hold about 10% of the sample, which has some 150,000 distinct CDR3 sequences, around a quarter seen once. Study-wide findings and caveats: Cumulative frequency (of public TCR beta family members) identified carriers of CMV plus the relevant HLA.

The sample comprised PBMCs. The receptor was derived from a human donor in good health (CMV status not recorded). Some clones in this sample may be carry-over from other donors' samples. The chain couples TRBV28 to TRBJ1-4, with D maybe TRBD1 (6 bases). The CDR3 region is CASSFRQGIERLFF. As DNA, the CDR3 is TGTGCCAGCAGTTTTCGGCAGGGGATTGAAAGACTGTTTTTT. The full variable domain, in which reference TRBV28 and TRBJ1-4 provide the parts outside the CDR3, is DVKVTQSSRYLVKRTGEKVFLECVQDMDHENMFWYRQDPGLGLRLIYFSYDVKMKEKGDIPEGYSVSREKKERFSLILESASTNQTSMYLCASSFRQGIERLFFGSGTQLSVL.